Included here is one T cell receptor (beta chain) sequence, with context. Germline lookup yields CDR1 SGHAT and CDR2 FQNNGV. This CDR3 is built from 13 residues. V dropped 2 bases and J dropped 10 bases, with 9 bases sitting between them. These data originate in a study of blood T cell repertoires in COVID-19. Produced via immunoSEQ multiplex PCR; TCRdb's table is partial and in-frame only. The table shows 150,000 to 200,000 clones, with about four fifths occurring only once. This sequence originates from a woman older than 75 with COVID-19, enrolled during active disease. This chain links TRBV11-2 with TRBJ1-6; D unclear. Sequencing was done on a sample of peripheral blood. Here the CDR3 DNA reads TGTGCCAGCAGCTTATTTAATGTCTCACCCCTCCACTTT. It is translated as CASSLFNVSPLHF.